A single sample is the source of the 27 T cell receptor beta chains below, sequenced in a study of cytomegalovirus exposure and HLA in healthy donors. PCR was performed using 60 Vbeta and 13 Jbeta primers. This table comes from immunoSEQ multiplex PCR, and its TCRdb copy is limited to in-frame clones, with some not included. The data contain 150,000 to 200,000 clones, around 78% of them singletons. The sample was PBMCs. The receptors here all came from a woman in her twenties or thirties in good health and CMV-seropositive.

The gene calls are TRBV5-1 and TRBJ1-6; D unclear. Germline assignment: CDR1 SGHRS and CDR2 YFSETQ. V was trimmed by 1 base and J by 5 bases, leaving 10 bases between them. The CDR3 consists of 15 residues. Here the CDR3 reads CASSLWGADNSPLHF. CDR3 nucleotides: TGCGCCAGCAGCTTGTGGGGAGCGGATAATTCACCCCTCCACTTT.

J is TRBJ2-3 and V is TRBV6-5; TRBD1 matches at 10 bases. Germline trimming cut 2 bases from V and 3 bases from J; bases unmatched to any gene: 5. This CDR3 contains 16 residues. Germline V CDR1 and CDR2: MNHEY, SVGAGI. Here the CDR3 reads CASSYIRDRGTDTQYF. CDR3 nucleotides: TGTGCCAGCAGTTACATCAGGGACAGGGGAACAGATACGCAGTATTTT.

The CDR3 nucleotides are TGTGCCAGCAGCTCCCGGACAGGTATCTATGGCTACACCTTC. Protein: CASSSRTGIYGYTF. This sequence joins TRBV7-2 and TRBJ1-2, with 7 bases fitting TRBD1. J was trimmed by 4 bases and V by 4 bases; bases with no gene match: 6. CDR1 is SGHTA, CDR2 FQGNSA, per germline. This CDR3 comprises 14 residues.

This sequence joins TRBV6-4 and TRBJ1-1; D is undetermined. This CDR3 has 13 amino acids. Germline V gene sequence: CDR1 MRHNA, CDR2 SNTAGT. V lost 4 bases and J lost 2, with 8 bases in between. The CDR3 region is CASSAGFNTEAFF. In nucleotides, the CDR3 is TGTGCCAGCAGTGCGGGGTTCAACACTGAAGCTTTCTTT.

V gene TRBV6-1 combines with J gene TRBJ2-7, with a weak D call TRBD1 (6 bases). Trimming removed 6 bases at V and 0 bases at J, with 12 bases between. The CDR3 consists of 14 residues. The germline gives CDR1 MNHNS, CDR2 SASEGT. This CDR3 reads CASRVGQSSYEQYF. DNA of the CDR3: TGTGCCAGCAGGGTAGGACAGAGCTCCTACGAGCAGTACTTC.

The chain couples TRBV6-5 to TRBJ2-3, with TRBD2 matching over 9 bases. V lost 8 bases and J lost 4; bases outside the gene matches: 7. Germline CDR1 MNHEY, CDR2 SVGAGI. This CDR3 is built from 14 residues. The CDR3 DNA follows: TGTGCCAGCTCTCCAGCGGGAGGCTCAGATACGCAGTATTTT. Residues: CASSPAGGSDTQYF.

The chain uses TRBV5-4 and TRBJ1-2, with D hard to call. V was shortened by 0 bases and J by 7 bases, with 10 bases between the two germline ends. The CDR3 loop spans 13 amino acids. The germline V gene encodes CDR1 SGHNT and CDR2 YYREEE (reference sequence). The CDR3 here is CASSLVPSGGYTF. For the CDR3, the DNA is TGTGCCAGCAGCTTGGTTCCCTCGGGTGGCTACACCTTC.

This clone appeared once. This chain connects TRBV11-3 to TRBJ1-2; 11 positions match TRBD1. The CDR3 runs 16 residues. After removal of 5 bases from V and 3 bases from J, the junction contained 8 bases not matched to a gene. In germline, CDR1 is SGHNT, CDR2 YENEEA. The CDR3 nucleotides read TGTGCCAGCAGCATACGGGGGACAGGGGGACACTATGGCTACACCTTC. Protein: CASSIRGTGGHYGYTF.

The gene calls are TRBV19 and TRBJ1-1, with TRBD1 as a possible D gene (6 bases). Germline values: CDR1 LNHDA, CDR2 SQIVND (reference sequence). There are 13 residues in the CDR3. V lost 5 bases, J lost 3 bases, and 10 bases lay in between. CDR3 amino acids: CASSGRGDTEAFF. In DNA, the CDR3 is TGTGCCAGTAGTGGGAGGGGGGACACTGAAGCTTTCTTT. The whole variable domain, remainder taken from reference TRBV19 and TRBJ1-1, is DGGITQSPKYLFRKEGQNVTLSCEQNLNHDAMYWYRQDPGQGLRLIYYSQIVNDFQKGDIAEGYSVSREKKESFPLTVTSAQKNPTAFYLCASSGRGDTEAFFGQGTRLTVV.

This clone was counted a single time. The CDR3 DNA sequence: TGTGCCAGCGCCGGGGGGCTCGGAGAAAAACTGTTTTTT. Amino acid sequence: CASAGGLGEKLFF. This chain uses TRBV6-5 with TRBJ1-4; possible D gene TRBD1, 6 bases. Per the germline V gene, CDR1 is MNHEY and CDR2 is SVGAGI. The CDR3 loop spans 13 amino acids. Trimming cost V 8 bases and J 8 bases, with 15 bases left between them.

This sequence joins TRBV9 and TRBJ2-3, with 9 bases lining up with TRBD2. This CDR3 has 15 residues. Unmatched junction bases numbered 7, after V lost 7 bases and J lost 1 base. In germline, CDR1 is SGDLS, CDR2 YYNGEE. The CDR3 DNA is TGTGCCAGCCAAGCGGGGGGACGAGGCACAGATACGCAGTATTTT. It specifies CASQAGGRGTDTQYF.

This chain links TRBV5-5 with TRBJ2-1, with TRBD1 identical over 7 bases. The germline V gene has CDR1 SGHKS and CDR2 YYEKEE (reference sequence). After removal of 4 bases from V and 3 bases from J, the junction contained 10 bases not matched to a gene. The CDR3 extends over 16 amino acids. The CDR3 region is CASSGTGTAYYNEQFF. CDR3 DNA: TGTGCCAGCAGCGGGACCGGGACAGCCTACTACAATGAGCAGTTCTTC.

This rearrangement joins TRBV7-3 to TRBJ1-1; D is unclear. V shed 1 base and J shed 4 bases, with 13 bases lying between them. CDR1 is SGHTA, CDR2 FQGTGA, per germline. The CDR3 contains 15 residues. CDR3 amino acids: CASSLSVERATEAFF. The CDR3 nucleotides read TGTGCCAGCAGCTTAAGCGTGGAGCGTGCCACTGAAGCTTTCTTT.

This clone showed up just a few times. The chain carries TRBV6-6 and TRBJ2-7, with D possibly TRBD2 on 6 matching bases. This CDR3 has 15 amino acids. The germline V gene encodes CDR1 MNHNY and CDR2 SVGAGI (reference sequence). Trimming took 5 bases from V and 3 from J, leaving 17 bases between them. The CDR3 reads CASSKPPGTGYEQYF. The CDR3 nucleotides are TGTGCCAGCAGTAAGCCTCCCGGGACTGGCTACGAGCAGTACTTC.

This chain uses TRBV5-1 with TRBJ2-7; TRBD2 matches 8 bases. The CDR3 is made up of 14 amino acids. V dropped 1 base and J dropped 3; count of bases not matched to a gene: 3. Germline V gives CDR1 SGHRS, CDR2 YFSETQ. This CDR3 is CASSLSGGGYEQYF. CDR3 in DNA: TGCGCCAGCAGCTTGTCGGGAGGGGGCTACGAGCAGTACTTC.

The chain combines TRBV7-8 with TRBJ1-5; D unresolved. Trimming left V 1 base short and J 0 bases short, with 7 bases between. The CDR3 contains 15 residues. Per germline, CDR1 SGHVS and CDR2 FQNEAQ. This chain's CDR3 is CASSLGRDSNQPQHF. The CDR3, as DNA: TGTGCCAGCAGCTTAGGGCGGGATAGCAATCAGCCCCAGCATTTT. The whole variable domain, remainder taken from reference TRBV7-8 and TRBJ1-5, is GAGVSQSPRYKVAKRGQDVALRCDPISGHVSLFWYQQALGQGPEFLTYFQNEAQLDKSGLPSDRFFAERPEGSVSTLKIQRTQQEDSAVYLCASSLGRDSNQPQHFGDGTRLSIL.

The sample holds one count of this clone. The genes are TRBV7-2 and TRBJ1-6; a weak D match, TRBD1 (5 bases). Germline loops: CDR1 SGHTA, CDR2 FQGNSA. Trimming shortened V by 0 bases and J by 9 bases, and 12 bases separated the two germline ends. This CDR3 has 15 residues. The CDR3 DNA sequence: TGTGCCAGCAGCTTAGCGGGGGGGGGTGGTTCACCCCTCCACTTT. It codes for CASSLAGGGGSPLHF.

This sequence joins TRBV28 and TRBJ2-1; possibly TRBD2 for D (5 bases). V lost 2 bases and J lost 2, with 16 bases in between. This CDR3 comprises 17 residues. Germline assignment: CDR1 MDHEN and CDR2 SYDVKM. DNA of the CDR3: TGTGCCAGCAGTTTAAGGTTTTGGCGGGTGACCTACAATGAGCAGTTCTTC. Translating gives CASSLRFWRVTYNEQFF.

The chain combines TRBV5-1 with TRBJ1-4, with TRBD1 matching over 9 bases. J lost 4 bases, V lost 4 bases, and 8 bases had no gene match. The CDR3 totals 16 residues. Germline V gene sequence: CDR1 SGHRS, CDR2 YFSETQ. CDR3 residues: CASSLGTGLGNEKLFF. CDR3 DNA: TGCGCCAGCAGCCTGGGGACAGGGCTCGGTAATGAAAAACTGTTTTTT.

V gene TRBV7-6 combines with J gene TRBJ2-1; 8 positions match TRBD2. V dropped 1 base and J dropped 8; count of bases not matched to a gene: 13. Germline V CDR1 and CDR2: SGHVS, FNYEAQ. The CDR3 is made up of 17 amino acids. CDR3 loop: CASSLVGGAGAGDEQFF. For the CDR3, the DNA is TGTGCCAGCAGCTTAGTCGGGGGGGCAGGGGCCGGGGATGAGCAGTTCTTC.

The chain is built from TRBV7-9 and TRBJ2-7; 10 bases agree with TRBD2. This CDR3 comprises 14 residues. Germline V gene data show CDR1 as SEHNR and CDR2 as FQNEAQ (reference sequence). V dropped 1 base and J dropped 6; count of bases not matched to a gene: 3. CDR3 loop: CASSLVTSGTEQYF. As DNA, the CDR3 is TGTGCCAGCAGCTTAGTAACTAGCGGGACCGAGCAGTACTTC.

The V and J genes are TRBV7-3 and TRBJ1-1, with D tentatively TRBD1 (6 bases). Between the trimmed V and J ends, which lost 5 bases and 5 bases, there was a span of 15 bases. Germline assignment: CDR1 SGHTA and CDR2 FQGTGA. This CDR3 region has 14 residues. The CDR3 DNA is TGTGCCAGCAGCCCGGGGGGGCAGAATACTGAAGCTTTCTTT. Translated: CASSPGGQNTEAFF.

This chain uses TRBV5-4 with TRBJ2-7; the D gene is possibly TRBD2 (6 bases). Germline V gene data show CDR1 as SGHNT and CDR2 as YYREEE (reference sequence). The CDR3 consists of 13 residues. The germline V and J ends were trimmed by 3 bases and 3 bases, with 10 bases remaining between them. The CDR3 sequence is CASSSGLLYEQYF. CDR3 sequence (DNA): TGTGCCAGCAGCTCGGGACTTCTCTACGAGCAGTACTTC.

The rearrangement links TRBV28 to TRBJ2-2; perhaps TRBD2 as D (6 bases). The CDR3 sequence is 17 residues long. Trimming removed 4 bases from V and 0 bases from J, with 15 bases in between. Germline-derived CDR1 and CDR2 are MDHEN and SYDVKM. The CDR3 DNA sequence: TGTGCCAGCAGTTCGGGGGTGACCAGAGCGAACACCGGGGAGCTGTTTTTT. Amino acids: CASSSGVTRANTGELFF.

This chain joins TRBV13 and TRBJ2-3, with 12 bases fitting TRBD1. V trimming: 5 bases; J trimming: 5 bases; junction bases outside the gene matches: 8. Per the germline V gene, CDR1 is PRHDT and CDR2 is FYEKMQ (reference sequence). The CDR3 is made up of 16 amino acids. In DNA form, the CDR3 reads TGTGCCAGCAGCCCTGCCGGGACAGGGGGCAGAGATACGCAGTATTTT. It encodes CASSPAGTGGRDTQYF.

This clone was counted once. J is TRBJ2-7 and V is TRBV28; 7 nucleotides line up with TRBD1. Trimming removed 6 bases from V and 3 bases from J; junction bases left unmatched: 11. The length of the CDR3 is 15 residues. CDR1 MDHEN and CDR2 SYDVKM come from the germline V gene. The CDR3 reads CASRVSDRFSYEQYF. In nucleotides, the CDR3 is TGTGCCAGCAGGGTTTCGGACAGGTTTAGCTACGAGCAGTACTTC. Drawing the rest from reference TRBV28 and TRBJ2-7, the complete variable domain is DVKVTQSSRYLVKRTGEKVFLECVQDMDHENMFWYRQDPGLGLRLIYFSYDVKMKEKGDIPEGYSVSREKKERFSLILESASTNQTSMYLCASRVSDRFSYEQYFGPGTRLTVT.

The CDR3 DNA reads as TGTGCCAGCAGGGGCCGCGGAGCGGGGGTCATTATGCACGAGCAGTACTTC. Protein product: CASRGRGAGVIMHEQYF. V and J are TRBV2 and TRBJ2-7; TRBD2 matches at 8 bases. The CDR3 has 17 residues. The trim removed 6 bases at V and 5 bases at J, leaving 18 bases unmatched. Germline V gene sequence: CDR1 SNHLY, CDR2 FYNNEI.